The clone carrying this T cell receptor (beta chain) was counted at least ten times. What it recognizes is unknown. The CDR3 spans 13 residues. The V end was cut by 8 bases, the J end by 0 bases, with 11 bases between. Germline values: CDR1 SQVTM, CDR2 ANQGSEA. Individual cDNA molecules were tagged with unique molecular identifiers. In TCRdb, the 5' RACE reads were re-called with MiXCR into one record per CDR3 protein. The table lists 74,000 or so distinct CDR3 sequences, more than 9% of them singletons. This specimen belongs to a study of early T cells in non-severe SARS-CoV-2 infection. Background on the study: The chains were unpaired, and the sequenced material was bulk RNA from unsorted whole blood. Overall study findings and caveats: VDJdb matching, biased toward anti-spike CD8 responses, missed private and CD4 specificities.

This TCR derives from an adult who was a healthcare worker with PCR-confirmed SARS-CoV-2 infection or an uninfected control (not recorded which). Material for sequencing was whole blood. The gene calls are TRBV29-1 and TRBJ2-1; D not resolved. CDR3 DNA: TGCAGCTTCCTTACCCCCTCCTACAATGAGCAGTTCTTC. Its translation is CSFLTPSYNEQFF.